The 31 T cell receptor beta chains presented below share a single source sample, sequenced in a study of shared clonotypes between healthy human individuals. The method was immunoSEQ multiplex PCR; TCRdb's version includes in-frame clones alone and lacks a portion of them. This table has nearly 500,000 clones, around 78% appearing once. Sequenced input: PBMCs. Every receptor here comes from a middle-aged woman in good health. Some clones in this sample may be carry-over from other donors' samples.

This chain links TRBV21-1 with TRBJ2-1; the D call TRBD1 from the table was never checked on the DNA. TRBV21-1 is a documented pseudogene. The CDR3 length is 17 residues. Written as DNA, the CDR3 is TGTGCCAGCAGCACTCGACAGGGAACTAGCTCCTACAATGAGCAGTTCTTC. This codes for CASSTRQGTSSYNEQFF.

This clone was picked up a small number of times. This sequence joins TRBV11-3 and TRBJ2-1; D not resolved. This CDR3 contains 12 residues. Germline V gene sequence: CDR1 SGHNT, CDR2 YENEEA. V was pared by 5 bases and J by 4 bases, with 6 bases between. The CDR3 sequence is CASSTEYNEQFF. The CDR3 bases are TGTGCCAGCAGCACCGAATACAATGAGCAGTTCTTC.

The rearrangement links TRBV6-4 to TRBJ2-1; 8 nucleotides agree with TRBD1. This CDR3 spans 13 amino acids. The J segment lost 9 bases and the V segment lost 4 bases, leaving 5 bases of the junction unmatched. Germline loops: CDR1 MRHNA, CDR2 SNTAGT. The CDR3 here is CASSADRDGEQFF. In DNA, the CDR3 is TGTGCCAGCAGTGCGGACAGGGACGGTGAGCAGTTCTTC.

The chain joins TRBV4-1 to TRBJ2-4; D might be TRBD1 (5 bases). This CDR3 region has 15 residues. In germline, CDR1 is MGHRA, CDR2 YSYEKL. Trimming pared 0 bases from V and 6 bases from J, leaving 12 bases between. In DNA, the CDR3 is TGCGCCAGCAGCCAAGATCAGCAGGGTGGAAACATTCAGTACTTC. Translated: CASSQDQQGGNIQYF.

The rearrangement joins TRBV5-1 to TRBJ2-7; the match to TRBD2 covers 8 bases. The junction had 8 bases not matched to a gene; V was cut back by 3 bases and J by 3 bases. The CDR3 consists of 15 residues. Germline V lookup: CDR1 SGHRS, CDR2 YFSETQ. CDR3 amino acids: CASSSGAGGIYEQYF. The CDR3 bases are TGCGCCAGCAGCTCTGGGGCGGGAGGAATCTACGAGCAGTACTTC.

This rearrangement joins TRBV19 to TRBJ2-7; no clear D gene. Germline CDR1 reads LNHDA; CDR2 reads SQIVND (reference sequence). CDR3 length: 13 amino acids. Deletions cut 5 bases from V and 1 base from J, with 9 bases between. DNA for the CDR3: TGTGCCAGTAGTTCCACTTTATCCTACGAGCAGTACTTC. It encodes CASSSTLSYEQYF. The full variable domain, with the rest looked up from reference TRBV19 and TRBJ2-7, is DGGITQSPKYLFRKEGQNVTLSCEQNLNHDAMYWYRQDPGQGLRLIYYSQIVNDFQKGDIAEGYSVSREKKESFPLTVTSAQKNPTAFYLCASSSTLSYEQYFGPGTRLTVT.

The CDR3 loop is CAWSGGNTIYF. The CDR3 coding sequence is TGTGCCTGGAGTGGAGGAAACACCATATATTTT. The J gene is TRBJ1-3, the V gene TRBV30; no firm D call. CDR3 length: 11 amino acids. V lost 1 base to trimming and J lost 4 bases, with 2 bases between them. Germline V gene lookup returns CDR1 GTSNPN and CDR2 SVGIG (reference sequence).

The chain combines TRBV9 with TRBJ2-5; TRBD1 matches 9 bases. With 3 bases clipped from V and 2 bases from J, the junction kept 11 bases outside the gene matches. From germline, CDR1 is SGDLS and CDR2 YYNGEE. CDR3 length: 17 amino acids. The CDR3 loop is CASSGWRSDRGQETQYF. CDR3 DNA: TGTGCCAGCAGCGGATGGAGGTCGGACAGGGGACAAGAGACCCAGTACTTC.

CDR3 amino acids: CASSIIGSPYNEQFF. The CDR3 bases are TGTGCCAGCAGCATCATCGGGAGTCCCTACAATGAGCAGTTCTTC. The chain carries TRBV6-5 and TRBJ2-1, with a weak D call TRBD2 (6 bases). Per the germline V gene, CDR1 is MNHEY and CDR2 is SVGAGI. This CDR3 is 15 amino acids long. Trimming removed 6 bases from V and 2 bases from J, with 14 bases in between.

The chain recombines TRBV30 with TRBJ1-6, with TRBD1 identical over 9 bases. The germline CDR1 and CDR2 sequences are GTSNPN and SVGIG (reference sequence). The V segment lost 3 bases and the J segment 8 bases; nucleotides outside the gene matches: 8. CDR3 size: 15 residues. CDR3 DNA sequence: TGTGCCTGGAGAACCAGGGACAGGGTTGATTCACCCCTCCACTTT. Translated: CAWRTRDRVDSPLHF.

The chain joins TRBV5-6 to TRBJ2-7; 8 bases are shared with TRBD2. CDR3 length equals 14 residues. Germline-derived CDR1 and CDR2 are SGHDT and YYEEEE. V lost 2 bases and J lost 4; bases outside the gene matches: 5. The CDR3 region is CASSFRGGSYEQYF. The CDR3 DNA follows: TGTGCCAGCAGCTTCCGCGGGGGGAGTTACGAGCAGTACTTC.

A few counts support this clone. The rearrangement joins TRBV6-1 to TRBJ2-7, with TRBD1 matching over 8 bases. Per germline, CDR1 MNHNS and CDR2 SASEGT. The V segment lost 8 bases and the J segment 6 bases; nucleotides outside the gene matches: 9. CDR3 length: 13 residues. CDR3 region: CASFGQGASEQYF. CDR3 bases: TGTGCCAGCTTCGGGCAGGGGGCGTCCGAGCAGTACTTC.

To note about this clone: A read error may explain this, as a much larger clone is one base away. The chain uses TRBV5-1 and TRBJ2-7; D possibly corresponds to TRBD2 (6 bases). Looked up from germline, CDR1 is SGHRS and CDR2 is YFSETQ. The CDR3 consists of 14 residues. The CDR3 sequence is CTSSLFGEAGEQYF. The CDR3 DNA follows: TGCACCAGCAGCTTGTTCGGGGAGGCGGGCGAGCAGTACTTC.

The chain couples TRBV6-1 to TRBJ2-5; TRBD1 matches 7 bases. The CDR3 has 17 amino acids. Germline CDR1 is MNHNS and CDR2 is SASEGT. V was clipped by 4 bases and J by 2 bases; unmatched bases: 13. CDR3 loop: CASSVMGTVNLQETQYF. In DNA, the CDR3 is TGTGCCAGCAGTGTTATGGGGACAGTCAATTTACAAGAGACCCAGTACTTC.

The rearrangement links TRBV29-1 to TRBJ1-1; D call uncertain. This CDR3 has 10 residues. Germline CDR1 SQVTM, CDR2 ANQGSEA. The CDR3 DNA is TGCAGTGGAGTAGGGACTGAAGCTTTCTTT. Protein product: CSGVGTEAFF.

This CDR3 is CASSQPGRSYNEQFF. The CDR3 DNA is TGTGCCAGCAGCCAGCCGGGCCGGTCCTACAATGAGCAGTTCTTC. The rearrangement links TRBV6-6 to TRBJ2-1, with D hard to call. The CDR3 has 15 residues. Between the trimmed V and J ends, which lost 6 bases and 1 base, there was a span of 13 bases. Germline CDR1 and CDR2: MNHNY and SVGAGI (reference sequence).

The CDR3 loop is CASSRTSGNTDTQYF. DNA of the CDR3: TGTGCCAGCAGCCGGACTAGCGGAAACACAGATACGCAGTATTTT. The chain combines TRBV7-2 with TRBJ2-3, with 10 bases matching TRBD2. The ends lost 5 bases at V and 2 bases at J; junction bases unmatched: 4. CDR1 and CDR2 (germline): SGHTA, FQGNSA. The length of the CDR3 is 15 residues. Full variable domain (remainder filled in from reference TRBV7-2 and TRBJ2-3): GAGVSQSPSNKVTEKGKDVELRCDPISGHTALYWYRQSLGQGLEFLIYFQGNSAPDKSGLPSDRFSAERTGGSVSTLTIQRTQQEDSAVYLCASSRTSGNTDTQYFGPGTRLTVL.

This clone was observed a single time. This CDR3 reads CAWSVGFLESEQFF. The DNA for the CDR3 is TGTGCCTGGAGTGTCGGTTTTTTGGAGTCTGAGCAGTTCTTC. The chain joins TRBV30 to TRBJ2-1; D uncertain. Germline values: CDR1 GTSNPN, CDR2 SVGIG (reference sequence). V lost 0 bases to trimming and J lost 9 bases, with 15 bases between them. This CDR3 is 14 amino acids long.

Concerning this clone: Other DNA sequences from this sample encode an identical CDR3 as well. V usage is TRBV7-9 and J usage is TRBJ1-1; D call uncertain. The germline V gene has CDR1 SEHNR and CDR2 FQNEAQ (reference sequence). CDR3 length: 13 amino acids. Trimming pared 1 base from V and 5 bases from J, leaving 8 bases between. CDR3 protein: CASSLEGATEAFF. The CDR3 bases are TGTGCCAGCAGCTTAGAGGGAGCGACTGAAGCTTTCTTT.

Concerning this clone itself: Other DNA sequences in the same sample also yield this CDR3. The chain recombines TRBV5-1 with TRBJ2-3, with 11 bases aligning to TRBD2. Trimming cost V 4 bases and J 4 bases; bases outside gene matches: 5. CDR1 is SGHRS, CDR2 YFSETQ, per germline. This CDR3 has 15 amino acids. Here the CDR3 reads CASSPGLAGADTQYF. The DNA of the CDR3 is TGCGCCAGCAGCCCAGGACTAGCGGGTGCAGATACGCAGTATTTT. Complete variable domain (other parts from reference TRBV5-1 and TRBJ2-3): KAGVTQTPRYLIKTRGQQVTLSCSPISGHRSVSWYQQTPGQGLQFLFEYFSETQRNKGNFPGRFSGRQFSNSRSEMNVSTLELGDSALYLCASSPGLAGADTQYFGPGTRLTVL.

In regard to this clone: This likely came from a read error, as a far larger clone is one base away. The chain joins TRBV7-2 to TRBJ2-5, with D possibly TRBD2 on 5 matching bases. The CDR3 is 14 amino acids. Germline CDR1 and CDR2: SGHTA and FQGNSA. This CDR3 is CASSLAGVWETRYF. The DNA for the CDR3 is TGTGCCAGCAGCTTAGCGGGAGTCTGGGAGACCCGGTACTTC.

The CDR3 region is CASTTSASEETQYF. Here the CDR3 DNA reads TGTGCCAGCACGACTAGCGCCAGTGAGGAGACCCAGTACTTC. The rearrangement links TRBV5-4 to TRBJ2-5; 8 bases match TRBD2. The CDR3 extends over 14 amino acids. The germline V gene has CDR1 SGHNT and CDR2 YYREEE (reference sequence). V was pared by 6 bases and J by 5 bases, with 9 bases of the junction left unmatched. Looking up the rest from reference TRBV5-4 and TRBJ2-5 gives the full variable domain: ETGVTQSPTHLIKTRGQQVTLRCSSQSGHNTVSWYQQALGQGPQFIFQYYREEENGRGNFPPRFSGLQFPNYSSELNVNALELDDSALYLCASTTSASEETQYFGPGTRLLVL.

The CDR3 nucleotides are TGTGCCAGCGATAAAAACAGGGGGCACGTGAACACTGAAGCTTTCTTT. Its translation is CASDKNRGHVNTEAFF. The chain employs TRBV7-9 and TRBJ1-1, with TRBD1 matching over 9 bases. This CDR3 has 16 amino acids. CDR1 and CDR2 (germline): SEHNR, FQNEAQ (reference sequence). Trimming took 8 bases from V and 0 from J; bases not matched to a gene: 10. Variable domain in full (rest from reference TRBV7-9 and TRBJ1-1): DTGVSQNPRHKITKRGQNVTFRCDPISEHNRLYWYRQTLGQGPEFLTYFQNEAQLEKSRLLSDRFSAERPKGSFSTLEIQRTEQGDSAMYLCASDKNRGHVNTEAFFGQGTRLTVV.

To note about this clone: Other DNA sequences of this sample code for an identical CDR3. The chain recombines TRBV19 with TRBJ2-2, with 12 bases matching TRBD2. The CDR3 totals 15 residues. With V trimmed by 3 bases and J by 6 bases, 2 bases remained unmatched. Looked up from germline, CDR1 is LNHDA and CDR2 is SQIVND (reference sequence). CDR3 residues: CASSMTSGSPGELFF. In nucleotides, the CDR3 is TGTGCCAGTAGTATGACTAGCGGGAGCCCCGGGGAGCTGTTTTTT.

This rearrangement joins TRBV18 to TRBJ1-2; D might be TRBD1 (6 bases). Germline V gene lookup returns CDR1 KGHSH and CDR2 LQKENI. V was pared by 1 base and J by 4 bases, with 19 bases between. The CDR3 totals 17 residues. CDR3 in amino acids: CASSPRIFVQGGYGYTF. CDR3 DNA sequence: TGTGCCAGCTCACCACGGATATTCGTACAGGGAGGCTATGGCTACACCTTC.

This clone was observed a handful of times. The chain joins TRBV28 to TRBJ2-1; 14 bases match TRBD2. The germline CDR1 and CDR2 sequences are MDHEN and SYDVKM. V trimming: 6 bases; J trimming: 3 bases; junction bases outside the gene matches: 7. The length of the CDR3 is 17 residues. In DNA form, the CDR3 reads TGTGCCAGCAGCATAAACGGACTAGCGGGAGGCTACAATGAGCAGTTCTTC. This translates into CASSINGLAGGYNEQFF.

The V call is TRBV27, the J call TRBJ1-5; TRBD1 might be the D (6 bases). Trimming took 6 bases from V and 0 from J, leaving 12 bases between them. CDR3 length: 15 residues. The germline gives CDR1 MNHEY, CDR2 SMNVEV (reference sequence). In DNA form, the CDR3 reads TGTGCCAGCAGCCAGGGGTCCTATAGCAATCAGCCCCAGCATTTT. Encoded protein: CASSQGSYSNQPQHF.

This chain connects TRBV27 to TRBJ2-1; no clear D. Germline values: CDR1 MNHEY, CDR2 SMNVEV (reference sequence). Trimming took 3 bases from V and 6 from J, leaving 9 bases between them. The CDR3 covers 13 residues. Written as DNA, the CDR3 is TGTGCCAGCAGTTTCGGGTTTGGCAATGAGCAGTTCTTC. It codes for CASSFGFGNEQFF.

The chain uses TRBV9 and TRBJ2-6; 10 nucleotides align to TRBD1. The V gene's germline CDR1 is SGDLS and CDR2 YYNGEE. Trimming removed 0 bases from V and 0 bases from J; junction bases left unmatched: 9. There are 20 residues in the CDR3. The CDR3 spells CASSVEWGTGVFSGANVLTF. In nucleotides, the CDR3 is TGTGCCAGCAGCGTAGAATGGGGGACAGGGGTTTTCTCTGGGGCCAACGTCCTGACTTTC. The entire variable domain, with the rest obtained from reference TRBV9 and TRBJ2-6, is as follows: DSGVTQTPKHLITATGQRVTLRCSPRSGDLSVYWYQQSLDQGLQFLIQYYNGEERAKGNILERFSAQQFPDLHSELNLSSLELGDSALYFCASSVEWGTGVFSGANVLTFGAGSRLTVL.

The chain couples TRBV7-9 to TRBJ2-3; the match to TRBD2 covers 11 bases. The germline V gene encodes CDR1 SEHNR and CDR2 FQNEAQ (reference sequence). With V trimmed by 5 bases and J by 5 bases, 9 bases remained unmatched. The CDR3 runs to 16 residues. CDR3 region: CASSPFSGRAQDTQYF. For the CDR3, the DNA is TGTGCCAGCAGCCCATTTAGCGGGAGGGCCCAAGATACGCAGTATTTT.

The V gene is TRBV7-9, the J gene TRBJ2-1; a possible D gene is TRBD2 (6 bases). This CDR3 comprises 17 residues. Germline lookup yields CDR1 SEHNR and CDR2 FQNEAQ (reference sequence). V lost 6 bases to trimming and J lost 0 bases, with 18 bases between them. As DNA, the CDR3 is TGTGCCAGCAGTCGGTGGCTAGCGTTCAGCTCCTACAATGAGCAGTTCTTC. It yields the protein CASSRWLAFSSYNEQFF. Variable domain in full (rest from reference TRBV7-9 and TRBJ2-1): DTGVSQNPRHKITKRGQNVTFRCDPISEHNRLYWYRQTLGQGPEFLTYFQNEAQLEKSRLLSDRFSAERPKGSFSTLEIQRTEQGDSAMYLCASSRWLAFSSYNEQFFGPGTRLTVL.